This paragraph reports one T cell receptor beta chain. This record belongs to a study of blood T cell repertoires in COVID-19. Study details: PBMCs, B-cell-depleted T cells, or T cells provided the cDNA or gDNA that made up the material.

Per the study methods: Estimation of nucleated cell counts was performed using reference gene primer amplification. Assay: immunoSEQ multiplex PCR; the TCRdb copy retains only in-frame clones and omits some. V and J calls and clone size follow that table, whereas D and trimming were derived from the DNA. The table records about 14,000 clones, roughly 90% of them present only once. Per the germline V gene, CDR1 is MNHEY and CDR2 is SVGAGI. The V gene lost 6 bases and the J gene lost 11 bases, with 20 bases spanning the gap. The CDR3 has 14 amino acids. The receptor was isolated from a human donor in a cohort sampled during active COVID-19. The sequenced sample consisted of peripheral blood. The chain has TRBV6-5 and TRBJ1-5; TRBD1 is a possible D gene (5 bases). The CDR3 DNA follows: TGTGCCAGCAGGACATCGAAAGGGGCCCTAGCCCAGCATTTT. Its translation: CASRTSKGALAQHF.